This T cell receptor (beta chain) was sequenced in a study of chemoradiotherapy in HPV16-positive cancers (dated by TCRdb to between 2022 and 2023). At the level of the whole study: Candidate HPV-specific T-cell clones and common TCR motifs were defined through functional T-cell assays on cells from two HPV16-positive patients. The candidate HPV-specific TCRs and motifs were subsequently tracked in TCR repertoires obtained from about 79 patients with HPV-related cancers. Whether T-cell immunity against the HPV oncoproteins E6 and E7 changes during chemoradiotherapy and whether survival is affected by this immunity were examined in the study. What the authors observed across the whole study: Among HPV16-positive patients, expansion of HPV-responsive T cells during chemoradiotherapy was associated with better recurrence-free survival. Only a couple of HPV16-positive patients were used to derive the functional definition of HPV-specific T cells, and the survival association was reported for HPV16-positive patients. Expansion of candidate HPV-specific clones and E7-related TCR motifs was observed in the tumor microenvironment during treatment, whereas no such expansion was observed for non-HPV-specific T cells.

Receptor libraries were prepared by the immunoSEQ multiplex PCR assay. TCRdb limited this immuneACCESS table to in-frame rearrangements with V and J called. A share of clones is missing; checked studies link under half to unresolved V genes, and the rest is unexplained. The sample profile shows about 7,600 clones; roughly four fifths of them were found once. The ten most abundant clones make up 2.5% to 3% of the sample. For CDR1 and CDR2, the germline V gene lists SGHAT and FQNNGV. The CDR3 has 15 amino acids, counting the end cysteine and phenylalanine. Left in the record is the CDR3 DNA by itself, 45 bases read in frame from the first base. V and J are truncated by 0 bases and 1 base respectively, leaving an intervening sequence of 8 bases. About this clone: The clone's antigen remains unknown. No much larger clone is present one base from it, and per-base qualities are unavailable.

Because repertoires were sampled repeatedly during chemoradiotherapy, clonal expansion in the tumor microenvironment could be followed. The source was blood, collected from a patient who underwent chemoradiotherapy. This clonotype was sampled from a human donor with HPV-associated anogenital cancer. The sequence links TRBV11-2 to TRBJ2-3; the D gene assignment is ambiguous. The CDR3 here reads CASSLEARGTDTQYF. The nucleotides read TGTGCCAGCAGCTTAGAAGCACGGGGCACAGATACGCAGTATTTT.